This T cell receptor beta chain was profiled in a study of blood T cell repertoires in COVID-19. Study in general: Samples taken during acute and convalescent COVID-19 were collected in the United States, Italy and Spain. The cDNA or gDNA used as material had been derived from T cells, B-cell-depleted T cells, or PBMCs.

Authors' data handling: For nucleated cells, counts were estimated from reference gene primer amplification. Clones were sequenced by immunoSEQ multiplex PCR, and TCRdb holds only the in-frame ones, with some missing. That table supplies the V and J calls and clone size; D and trimming were determined from the DNA. The data contain some 220,000 clones, approximately 84% of them seen just once; the ten biggest clones take up about 2.3%. This clone was counted a single time. In germline, CDR1 is SNHLY, CDR2 FYNNEI. Trimming took 6 bases from V and 3 from J, leaving 5 bases between them. The CDR3 has 11 residues.

The sequence was obtained from a woman aged 60-75 years with acute or convalescent COVID-19. V is TRBV2 and J is TRBJ1-1; D unresolved. Material: peripheral blood. The CDR3 is CASSRDTEAFF. The CDR3 bases are TGTGCCAGCAGCCGGGACACTGAAGCTTTCTTT. The variable domain in full, completed from reference TRBV2 and TRBJ1-1, reads EPEVTQTPSHQVTQMGQEVILRCVPISNHLYFYWYRQILGQKVEFLVSFYNNEISEKSEIFDDQFSVERPDGSNFTLKIRSTKLEDSAMYFCASSRDTEAFFGQGTRLTVV.